The entry below gives a single TCR beta chain sequence along with its context. Its antigen has not been determined. The protocol used for the library was the immunoSEQ multiplex PCR assay. For the multiplex PCR, a mixture combining 60 forward primers for TCR Vbeta segments and 13 reverse primers for TCR Jbeta segments was used. Amplification of the CDR3 region of rearranged TCR beta genes was performed with a multiplex PCR assay on genomic DNA. Amplified TCR beta libraries were sequenced as 87-base-pair reads on the Illumina HiSeq System. In the source study's methods: Across the roughly 640 repertoires, a later analysis counted approximately 83 million unique TCR beta chains, some 11 million of which were shared by at least two donors. Raw reads were error-corrected and collapsed into unique sequences by a nearest-neighbor algorithm in which closely related sequences were merged to remove PCR and sequencing errors. Alignment of CDR3 sequences to IMGT reference sequences was used to assign V, D and J gene segments. For a sequence to be retained, a match of at least six nucleotides to both a V gene segment and a J gene segment was required. A rearrangement was called productive if the CDR3 had no stop codons and remained in frame with V and J, and every other rearrangement was called non-productive. CDR3 was defined by IMGT convention, running from the second conserved V-encoded cysteine to the conserved J-encoded phenylalanine. The earlier analysis of 500 to 650 of the donors excluded any sequence lacking an unambiguous match to a single V gene segment. An earlier analysis of approximately 590 of the donors called V segments functional above 56.7% productive rearrangements and segregating when the between-donor standard deviation exceeded 5%. To diagnose cytomegalovirus status from the catalog of TCR beta chain sequences, a statistical classification framework was built. In a later analysis, TCR nucleotide sequences were compared against IMGT/GENE-DB human TR gene sequences so that V and J genes could be assigned. A later analysis assigned CDR3 sequences and most-parsimonious VDJ recombination scenarios with the TCRdist pipeline. In a later analysis, every TCR beta chain was defined by the combination of its CDR3 amino acid sequence and its V-gene family, and reads without a unique V-gene family were dropped. A later analysis removed 500 to 600 highly shared, low-generation-probability nucleotide sequences to deal with suspected cross-contamination and a sequencing artifact. A later analysis calculated a clonal expansion index for each public chain from normalized within-repertoire ranks of inferred template counts. In a later analysis, generation probabilities were computed using a VDJ recombination model fitted to out-of-frame rearrangements, and the results were checked against IGoR. Hypergeometric tests were used in a later analysis to score TCR-TCR, TCR-HLA and TCR-CMV co-occurrence, with a repertoire-size bias correction applied to the TCR pairs. To estimate false discovery rates, a later analysis permuted the HLA or CMV assignments 20 times. In a later analysis, co-occurring TCRs were grouped with DBSCAN, and TCRdist sequence similarity was added when clustering was performed within HLA-allele-positive subsets. Co-occurrence clustering excluded repertoires with fewer than 30,000 or more than 120,000 public chains, plus five with anomalous nucleotide sharing. TCRdb limited this immuneACCESS table to in-frame rearrangements with V and J called. A share of clones is missing; checked studies link under half to unresolved V genes, and the rest is unexplained. The V and J calls and the clone size are those of that table, but D and trimming were determined from the DNA. The sample's clone listing holds over 35,000 clones. The ten most abundant clones make up approximately 1.7% of the sample.

The CDR3 sequence holds 19 residues, the cysteine and phenylalanine included. Just CDR3 DNA is preserved here, 57 bases in frame from base 1. The germline V end is reduced by 2 bases and the J end by 2 bases; junction bases left unmatched: 9. In total, around 600 healthy bone marrow donors made up the cohort. Cohort members were all nominally healthy when sampled, although unrecorded immune exposures were likely present. The donor tested CMV seronegative, placing the donor among the roughly 340 seronegative members of the cohort. A peripheral blood sample was provided by each donor, and peripheral blood mononuclear cells were used for TCR beta sequencing. The Qiagen DNeasy Blood Extraction Kit was used to extract genomic DNA from the blood cell samples. These data are taken from a study of cytomegalovirus exposure and HLA in healthy donors (dated by TCRdb to between 2016 and 2019). The study in broad terms: An earlier analysis of approximately 590 of the donors reported approximately 290 Gb of sequence data and 100 million to 140 million unique TCR beta sequences from around 200 million T cells. Typing coverage varied by locus: roughly 629-640 donors for A, B, C, DRB1 and DQB1; 500 to 550 for DQA1; nearly 610 for DPA1; 400 to 480 for DPB1. On average, roughly 200,000 unique TCR beta nucleotide sequences were sequenced per donor among roughly 430 genotyped donors of the cohort, with 15% to 20% of those sequences being non-productive. A later genetic analysis took genome-wide SNP genotypes for about 55% of the roughly 670 donors and used that subset as a discovery cohort. An early release covering approximately 600 HLA-typed donors comprised roughly 300 gigabases of sequencing data and tens of millions of unique TCR sequences. High-throughput TCR immunosequencing, statistical association of individual TCRs with disease status, and machine learning were combined to predict cytomegalovirus infection status. The genetic ancestry cluster associated with self-reported Caucasian donors included around four fifths of the 300 to 450 genotyped donors. In the later analysis, no new phenotypic data were used to find candidate immune exposures; instead, reliance was placed on TCR beta sequences and their occurrence across donors. An earlier analysis of around 540 of the donors applied high-throughput TCR beta sequencing to assess whether each TCR beta V gene segment acted as functional or pseudogenic. The aim of the study was to test whether cataloging public T cell receptors could identify signatures of past pathogen exposure. HLA typing included class I and class II loci at four-digit resolution. A separate validation cohort of some 130 different subjects was used in addition to the roughly 700-subject first cohort. Alongside the repertoire data, information on donor age, sex, ethnicity and CMV serostatus was compiled. Every repertoire in the discovery cohort had been generated on one and the same sequencing platform. The T cell repertoires of some 670 subjects were profiled by immunosequencing and related to cytomegalovirus serostatus. Roughly 5 DR-DQ haplotypes were handled as single units for association and clustering because linkage in the cohort was strong. In a later analysis, previously published TCR beta repertoires from 670 or so donors were re-analyzed and high-resolution HLA genotyping was added so that TCR occurrence patterns could be studied.

The investigation overall reported the following: According to a later genetic analysis, donors in an Asian-associated ancestry cluster had fewer N-insertions in productive TCRs than the roughly 700-donor mean. Presence/absence analyses assumed roughly uniform sequencing depth across donors, an assumption that may not hold. The authors suggested that the approach could potentially be generalized to other disease states and immunological phenotypes. According to a later analysis, TCR association rates differed among HLA loci, with DRB1 alleles showing the most associated TCRs and HLA-C alleles showing the fewest. HLA typing was unavailable for some donors at each locus, so association tests used only the typed subset. Some 15 rarely observed V segments, including chromosome 9 orphons, were excluded from the earlier analysis of 550 to 700 of the donors because counts were too low. A further reported finding was that TCR beta sequences accurately predicted the HLA-A and HLA-B alleles for most subjects in the first cohort. A later analysis associated 15,000 or so TCR beta sequences with specific HLA alleles at a false discovery rate of 0.05. Some IMGT-functional V segments, including TRBV6-2 and TRBV6-3, could not be distinguished by the 87-base-pair reads and were therefore excluded. Compared with equally common non-associated chains, HLA-associated TCR beta chains in a later analysis were more clonally expanded and had lower generation probabilities. Correlated functional status among segregating V segments might be attributable to linkage disequilibrium, but an unknown experimental factor could not be ruled out. Most TCR sequences were seen in very few donors, while some public TCRs were found in many individuals. The study listed 150 to 200 TCR beta chains as associated with cytomegalovirus. In this cohort, only TCR beta chains were sequenced, and detectable features were limited by the absence of alpha or paired-chain data. A later genetic analysis associated a missense DCLRE1C variant with V-gene and J-gene trimming of TCR beta chains, and an independent cohort replicated the association. In an earlier analysis of 500 to 650 of the donors, most TCR beta V segments appeared in productive rearrangements about 87% or about 30% of the time, broadly matching IMGT annotations. In a later analysis, most CMV-associated TCR beta chains were found to appear HLA-restricted, with HLA associations seemingly driven largely by CMV exposure. Three of the identified cytomegalovirus-associated TCR beta chains were confirmed in vitro to be specific for cytomegalovirus antigens. CMV serostatus was the only immune exposure information available for the cohort. A later analysis reported that several top co-occurrence clusters appeared linked to parvovirus B19, influenza, CMV and Epstein-Barr virus. Cytomegalovirus status was reported to be diagnosed by the classifier with high specificity and sensitivity in both the original and validation cohorts. A cluster of highly shared sequence variants was judged likely to be a technical artifact of the sequencing pipeline. Strong co-occurrence of HLA alleles, especially DR and DQ, made assigning TCR associations to individual alleles difficult.

The receptor was derived from a woman younger than 45 in good health and CMV-seronegative. The chain joins TRBV5-3 to TRBJ2-6, with 11 bases matching TRBD2. TRBV5-3 is noted as an ORF with a role that remains uncertain. The sample consisted of PBMCs. The CDR3 in this case is CARSLPGLAERTGANVLTF. In nucleotides, the sequence is TGTGCCAGAAGCTTACCGGGACTAGCGGAACGAACTGGGGCCAACGTCCTGACTTTC.